Each of the 14 T cell receptor beta chains below was sequenced from the same sample in a study of cytomegalovirus exposure and HLA in healthy donors. PCR primers comprised 60 Vbeta and 13 Jbeta primers. The repertoire was sequenced with immunoSEQ multiplex PCR; TCRdb's copy has only in-frame clones and lacks some. This table holds roughly 180,000 clones, over 80% found once. The material sequenced was PBMCs. The origin of the receptors is a middle-aged man in good health and CMV-seronegative.

This sequence joins TRBV7-2 and TRBJ2-7; D is unresolved. With 3 bases removed from V and 3 bases from J, the gap between germline ends came to 3 bases. Looked up from germline, CDR1 is SGHTA and CDR2 is FQGNSA. The CDR3 contains 11 residues. The CDR3 here is CASSLRYEQYF. The CDR3 coding sequence is TGTGCCAGCAGCTTGCGCTACGAGCAGTACTTC.

This chain links TRBV7-9 with TRBJ2-3, with 9 nucleotides matching TRBD1. Unmatched junction bases numbered 10, after V lost 3 bases and J lost 3 bases. CDR1 and CDR2 from the germline V gene are SEHNR and FQNEAQ (reference sequence). This CDR3 is built from 17 residues. As DNA, the CDR3 is TGTGCCAGCAGCTTTATACAAACAGGGGGCAGAACAGATACGCAGTATTTT. It translates to CASSFIQTGGRTDTQYF.

The chain has TRBV12-5 and TRBJ2-1, with D possibly matching TRBD1 (5 bases). The V end was cut by 5 bases, the J end by 9 bases, with 14 bases between. The CDR3 is 13 residues long. Germline V gene lookup returns CDR1 LGHNT and CDR2 FRNRAP. The chain's CDR3 is CASGPQGGGEQFF. CDR3 nucleotide sequence: TGTGCTAGTGGTCCCCAGGGCGGTGGTGAGCAGTTCTTC.

This chain links TRBV7-3 with TRBJ2-2; 8 nucleotides match TRBD2. The V gene end was trimmed by 7 bases and the J gene end by 5 bases; junction bases not matched to a gene: 9. Looked up from germline, CDR1 is SGHTA and CDR2 is FQGTGA. CDR3 length: 15 residues. This CDR3 reads CASTYGTSETGELFF. The CDR3 DNA is TGTGCCAGCACCTATGGGACTAGTGAGACCGGGGAGCTGTTTTTT.

This clone has only one observation. The gene calls are TRBV4-3 and TRBJ1-2, with D tentatively TRBD1 (6 bases). The CDR3 covers 16 residues. Germline V gene lookup returns CDR1 LGHNA and CDR2 YSLEER. Trimming cost V 0 bases and J 9 bases, with 20 bases left between them. The CDR3 sequence: CASSQDSPGTSFRYTF. In nucleotides, the CDR3 is TGCGCCAGCAGCCAAGATAGCCCTGGGACATCGTTCCGCTACACCTTC.

The table lists this clone with a count of one. The genes are TRBV28 and TRBJ1-1; 11 nucleotides align to TRBD1. The CDR3 runs to 15 residues. Germline lookup yields CDR1 MDHEN and CDR2 SYDVKM. Trimming took 7 bases from V and 5 from J; bases not matched to a gene: 9. CDR3 sequence (DNA): TGTGCCAGCATAATGGTAGGGACAGGGGGGACTGAAGCTTTCTTT. Amino acid sequence: CASIMVGTGGTEAFF.

V and J are TRBV29-1 and TRBJ1-1; 9 nucleotides align to TRBD1. Trimming cost V 4 bases and J 9 bases; bases outside gene matches: 6. CDR3 length: 12 residues. CDR1 is SQVTM and CDR2 is ANQGSEA in the germline V gene. The CDR3 DNA sequence: TGCAGCGTTGGGGCTGGGACAGGGCAAGCTTTCTTT. Translated: CSVGAGTGQAFF.

This chain uses TRBV4-3 with TRBJ2-2, with D hard to call. The CDR3 covers 15 residues. Deletions cut 0 bases from V and 7 bases from J, with 12 bases between. CDR1 is LGHNA and CDR2 is YSLEER in the germline V gene. This CDR3 is CASSQELLVSGELFF. The CDR3, as DNA: TGCGCCAGCAGCCAAGAACTGTTGGTTAGCGGGGAGCTGTTTTTT.

The V gene is TRBV6-5, the J gene TRBJ1-1, with TRBD1 matching over 7 bases. V was clipped by 5 bases and J by 0 bases; unmatched bases: 3. Germline assignment: CDR1 MNHEY and CDR2 SVGAGI. The length of the CDR3 is 14 residues. CDR3 DNA: TGTGCCAGCAGTCGACAGGGTGTGAACACTGAAGCTTTCTTT. This gives the protein CASSRQGVNTEAFF.

This chain uses TRBV25-1 with TRBJ2-1, with 9 nucleotides matching TRBD1. The CDR3 loop spans 15 amino acids. The V gene's germline CDR1 is MGHDK and CDR2 SYGVNS. After removal of 7 bases from V and 7 bases from J, the junction contained 11 bases not matched to a gene. Here the CDR3 DNA reads TGTGCCAGCACTTCCGACAGGGGGTCATTTAATGAGCAGTTCTTC. It translates to CASTSDRGSFNEQFF.

The rearrangement joins TRBV28 to TRBJ2-7; 11 bases fit TRBD1. Trimming took 3 bases from V and 5 from J; bases not matched to a gene: 9. This CDR3 is 16 amino acids long. From germline, CDR1 is MDHEN and CDR2 SYDVKM. CDR3 DNA sequence: TGTGCCAGCAGTTTGACCCATGGACAGGGGGCCCACGAGCAGTACTTC. Translation: CASSLTHGQGAHEQYF.

This CDR3 is CASSPMTGRNTGELFF. CDR3 coding DNA: TGTGCCAGCAGCCCTATGACAGGGAGGAACACCGGGGAGCTGTTTTTT. The gene calls are TRBV7-6 and TRBJ2-2, with 7 bases lining up with TRBD1. This CDR3 has 16 residues. Germline trimming cut 5 bases from V and 1 base from J; bases unmatched to any gene: 7. Germline values: CDR1 SGHVS, CDR2 FNYEAQ.

The chain links TRBV5-1 to TRBJ2-7; 9 bases fit TRBD2. J was trimmed by 3 bases and V by 1 base; bases with no gene match: 5. Germline CDR1 is SGHRS and CDR2 is YFSETQ. The CDR3 has 15 amino acids. The CDR3 loop reads CASSLSPSGIYEQYF. The CDR3 coding sequence is TGCGCCAGCAGCTTGAGCCCTAGCGGGATCTACGAGCAGTACTTC.

The rearrangement links TRBV5-6 to TRBJ2-7; D uncertain. CDR1 is SGHDT, CDR2 YYEEEE, per germline. Deletions cut 7 bases from V and 4 bases from J, with 15 bases between. The CDR3 length is 13 residues. The CDR3 reads CASSALGAYEQYF. The CDR3, as DNA: TGTGCCAGCTCGGCCTTAGGAGCTTACGAGCAGTACTTC.